This TCR beta chain was sequenced in a study of blood T cell repertoires in COVID-19. Generated by immunoSEQ multiplex PCR, the TCRdb table keeps only in-frame clones and is missing some. The table shows around 74,000 clones, with 90% occurring only once. CDR3 size: 16 residues. From germline, CDR1 is SGHRS and CDR2 YFSETQ. The V and J ends lost 3 bases and 5 bases, in that order; junction bases with no gene match: 5. V usage is TRBV5-1 and J usage is TRBJ2-2; 12 bases agree with TRBD2. The TCR sequence derives from a woman aged 80 or older with active or convalescent COVID-19. Sequences were obtained from peripheral blood. The DNA of the CDR3 is TGCGCCAGCAGCTCCACGACTAGCGGGGGTACCGGGGAGCTGTTTTTT. This encodes CASSSTTSGGTGELFF.